This passage covers 30 T cell receptor beta chains from one sample sequenced in a study of CD8 T cells in ankylosing spondylitis. Each CDR3 protein gets one entry after TCRdb re-called the 5' RACE reads with MiXCR. The top ten clones hold roughly 0.9% of a sample with 450,000 or so distinct CDR3 sequences, 25% to 30% of them seen once. These receptors have no identified antigens. Study findings and constraints: A TCR beta motif of under 10 highly homologous variants appeared characteristic of ankylosing spondylitis blood.

The sample was blood, either unsorted or a sorted T cell fraction (not recorded which). The receptors derive from a male donor with ankylosing spondylitis.

This clonotype showed up just a few times. The chain employs TRBV3-1 and TRBJ2-1; TRBD2 is a possible D gene (6 bases). The germline CDR1 and CDR2 sequences are LGHDT and YNNKEL (reference sequence). The CDR3 is made up of 16 amino acids. Trimming removed 1 base at V and 0 bases at J, with 10 bases between. CDR3 sequence reads: CASSQVPGLSYNEQFF. The CDR3 DNA reads as TGTGCCAGCAGCCAAGTACCGGGACTCTCCTACAATGAGCAGTTCTTC.

This clonotype has a handful of counts. In nucleotides, the CDR3 is TGCAGTGCTAGCGGACTGACCGGGGAGCTGTTTTTT. Its translation is CSASGLTGELFF. V and J are TRBV20-1 and TRBJ2-2; possible D gene TRBD2, 5 bases. Trimming left V 3 bases short and J 5 bases short, with 7 bases between. The CDR3 totals 12 residues. The germline V gene has CDR1 DFQATT and CDR2 SNEGSKA (reference sequence).

In its sample, this clonotype was seen a few times. The chain carries TRBV11-2 and TRBJ2-1; TRBD2 agrees at 9 bases. The CDR3 spans 18 residues. J was trimmed by 3 bases and V by 2 bases; bases with no gene match: 11. The germline V gene has CDR1 SGHAT and CDR2 FQNNGV. CDR3 bases: TGTGCCAGCAGCTTATTAGCGGGGGTGTCCCTTGTCTACAATGAGCAGTTCTTC. Translation gives CASSLLAGVSLVYNEQFF.

The chain recombines TRBV7-9 with TRBJ1-1, with 7 bases aligning to TRBD1. Trimming cost V 5 bases and J 1 base; bases outside gene matches: 1. CDR3 length equals 13 residues. From germline, CDR1 is SEHNR and CDR2 FQNEAQ (reference sequence). The CDR3 DNA sequence: TGTGCCAGCAGCCACAGGGGGAACACTGAAGCTTTCTTT. Amino acids: CASSHRGNTEAFF.

This clonotype was detected a few times. The chain uses TRBV20-1 and TRBJ2-7, with no clear D. V was pared by 1 base and J by 2 bases, with 9 bases between. Germline V gives CDR1 DFQATT, CDR2 SNEGSKA (reference sequence). The CDR3 extends over 13 amino acids. CDR3 amino acids: CSARARSPYEQYV. In nucleotides, the CDR3 is TGCAGTGCTAGAGCTAGGAGTCCCTACGAGCAGTACGTC.

The chain joins TRBV6-1 to TRBJ2-3, with 13 nucleotides matching TRBD2. V shed 1 base and J 5 bases; nucleotides not matched to a gene: 9. Germline loops: CDR1 MNHNS, CDR2 SASEGT. The CDR3 length is 18 residues. The CDR3 here is CASSEGTSGSYRKDTQYF. Written as DNA, the CDR3 is TGTGCCAGCAGTGAAGGGACTAGCGGGAGTTACAGGAAAGATACGCAGTATTTT.

This chain joins TRBV7-9 and TRBJ2-1; 11 bases map to TRBD2. This CDR3 contains 15 residues. Germline V gene data show CDR1 as SEHNR and CDR2 as FQNEAQ (reference sequence). V gave up 5 bases and J gave up 5 bases; unmatched junction bases: 5. The CDR3, as DNA: TGTGCCAGCAGCCAGGGACTAGCGGAAAACAATGAGCAGTTCTTC. Its translation is CASSQGLAENNEQFF.

This clonotype was observed a handful of times. J is TRBJ2-7 and V is TRBV4-2; D is tentatively TRBD1 or TRBD2 (5 bases each). This CDR3 contains 15 residues. CDR1 is LGHNA and CDR2 is YNFKEQ in the germline V gene. The V and J ends lost 3 bases and 5 bases respectively, with 17 bases between them. The CDR3 DNA is TGTGCCAGCAGCCAGCGAACCGGGACCCCGAACGAGCAGTACTTC. Protein sequence: CASSQRTGTPNEQYF.

This clonotype was counted only a few times. This chain links TRBV15 with TRBJ2-4; TRBD2 aligns across 7 bases. Per the germline V gene, CDR1 is LNHNV and CDR2 is YYDKDF (reference sequence). J was trimmed by 0 bases and V by 0 bases; bases with no gene match: 5. The CDR3 is 17 residues long. CDR3 nucleotide sequence: TGTGCCACCAGCAGAGATTATGCTAGCGGAGCCAAAAACATTCAGTACTTC. Protein product: CATSRDYASGAKNIQYF.

This clonotype occurred a few times. This sequence joins TRBV2 and TRBJ2-1; D assignment may be TRBD1 or TRBD2 (7 bases each). CDR3 length: 15 residues. The germline CDR1 and CDR2 sequences are SNHLY and FYNNEI. The V and J ends lost 2 bases and 7 bases respectively, with 15 bases between them. CDR3: CASSELRQGGNEQFF. The CDR3 DNA reads as TGTGCCAGCAGTGAACTAAGGCAGGGGGGGAATGAGCAGTTCTTC.

The count of this clonotype is one. One end of the junction varies from germline; a read error may be responsible. The V call is TRBV2, the J call TRBJ2-2; 8 nucleotides match TRBD1. CDR1 SNHLY and CDR2 FYNNEI come from the germline V gene. This CDR3 contains 17 residues. The CDR3 DNA is TGTGCCAGCAGTGAACGGTTTGGCAGGGGGCGAGACGGGGAGCTATTTTTT. Protein product: CASSERFGRGRDGELFF.

This clonotype was seen once. The chain is built from TRBV25-1 and TRBJ1-2; D not resolved. Germline lookup yields CDR1 MGHDK and CDR2 SYGVNS. Between the trimmed V and J ends, which lost 4 bases and 8 bases, there was a span of 14 bases. This CDR3 has 13 residues. CDR3 sequence reads: CASSVKVFGGYTF. CDR3 in DNA: TGTGCCAGCAGTGTGAAGGTGTTCGGGGGCTACACCTTC.

A note on this clonotype: One junction end does not reproduce the germline sequence, and a read error may be involved. This CDR3 reads CASSEANYGYTF. The CDR3 nucleotides read TGTGCCAGCAGTGAAGCTAATTATGGCTACACCTTC. The V gene is TRBV2, the J gene TRBJ1-2; D call uncertain. The germline gives CDR1 SNHLY, CDR2 FYNNEI. This CDR3 has 12 amino acids.

This clonotype was counted between two and nine times. This chain connects TRBV12-3 or TRBV12-4 to TRBJ2-7; a possible D gene is TRBD2 (5 bases). There are 14 residues in the CDR3. The ends were cut back, 6 bases at V and 3 bases at J, with 15 bases in the middle. In DNA, the CDR3 is TGTGCCAGCAGGCCGGGTAGCGAAGGCTACGAGCAGTACTTC. Its protein product is CASRPGSEGYEQYF.

This clonotype was detected a few times. The chain joins TRBV20-1 to TRBJ1-1; D not certain. Trimming pared 8 bases from V and 2 bases from J, leaving 9 bases between. Germline V gives CDR1 DFQATT, CDR2 SNEGSKA (reference sequence). The CDR3 loop spans 11 amino acids. The CDR3 region is CSMRANTEAFF. CDR3 bases: TGCAGTATGAGGGCCAACACTGAAGCTTTCTTT.

The rearrangement links TRBV7-8 to TRBJ2-1, with TRBD2 matching over 9 bases. This CDR3 is 20 amino acids long. J lost 0 bases, V lost 4 bases, and 16 bases had no gene match. Per germline, CDR1 SGHVS and CDR2 FQNEAQ. CDR3 nucleotide sequence: TGTGCCAGCAGCTCGCTACCGGGACTAGCACTAGACAGCTCCTACAATGAGCAGTTCTTC. Translation gives CASSSLPGLALDSSYNEQFF.

This clonotype was counted between two and nine times. This CDR3 is CASSPRGHTGELFF. The CDR3 DNA reads as TGTGCCAGCAGCCCCAGGGGGCACACCGGGGAGCTGTTTTTT. The chain recombines TRBV7-8 with TRBJ2-2, with TRBD1 matching over 8 bases. This CDR3 comprises 14 residues. After removal of 5 bases from V and 3 bases from J, the junction contained 2 bases not matched to a gene. Germline values: CDR1 SGHVS, CDR2 FQNEAQ.

The chain uses TRBV15 and TRBJ1-4, with TRBD1 as a possible D gene (5 bases). Trimming pared 0 bases from V and 6 bases from J, leaving 5 bases between. CDR1 and CDR2 from the germline V gene are LNHNV and YYDKDF (reference sequence). This CDR3 region has 13 residues. CDR3: CATSRDRDEKLFF. DNA of the CDR3: TGTGCCACCAGCAGAGACAGGGATGAAAAACTGTTTTTT.

On this clonotype: Sequence at one end of the junction differs from germline and may be a read error. The rearrangement joins TRBV20-1 to TRBJ2-1; TRBD2 matches at 7 bases. Germline V gene lookup returns CDR1 DFQATT and CDR2 SNEGSKA (reference sequence). CDR3 length equals 16 residues. The CDR3 sequence: CSASSGGSSSYNELFF. In DNA form, the CDR3 reads TGCAGTGCTAGTTCCGGGGGGTCGAGCTCCTACAATGAGCTGTTCTTC.

In this sample, this clonotype turned up once. This rearrangement joins TRBV24-1 to TRBJ2-1, with TRBD2 as a possible D gene (5 bases). This CDR3 is built from 16 residues. The germline V and J ends were trimmed by 3 bases and 5 bases, with 16 bases remaining between them. CDR1 is KGHDR, CDR2 SFDVKD, per germline. The CDR3: CATSDARAYRNNEQFF. The DNA of the CDR3 is TGTGCCACCAGTGATGCGAGGGCATATAGGAACAATGAGCAGTTCTTC.

The V gene is TRBV5-1, the J gene TRBJ2-5; 9 bases fit TRBD2. Germline values: CDR1 SGHRS, CDR2 YFSETQ. With 2 bases clipped from V and 1 base from J, the junction kept 9 bases outside the gene matches. The CDR3 has 17 residues. CDR3 coding DNA: TGCGCCAGCAGCTTTACTCCAGCGGGGGGTACCCAAGAGACCCAGTACTTC. Its translation is CASSFTPAGGTQETQYF.

There are a few counts of this clonotype. This sequence joins TRBV20-1 and TRBJ2-7; possible D gene TRBD2, 6 bases. The ends were cut back, 1 base at V and 5 bases at J, with 15 bases in the middle. This CDR3 has 14 residues. Germline CDR1 DFQATT, CDR2 SNEGSKA (reference sequence). CDR3 sequence (DNA): TGCAGTGCTAGAGGGCTAGCGCCTCGGAACGAGCAGTACTTC. It encodes CSARGLAPRNEQYF.

The chain uses TRBV18 and TRBJ1-2, with TRBD1 matching over 8 bases. Germline V CDR1 and CDR2: KGHSH, LQKENI. J lost 14 bases, V lost 3 bases, and 5 bases had no gene match. This CDR3 comprises 11 residues. Written as DNA, the CDR3 is TGTGCCAGCTCACCGACAGGGGTAGTGACCTTC. Protein product: CASSPTGVVTF.

V gene TRBV6-1 combines with J gene TRBJ2-5, with 7 bases identical to TRBD1. Germline V gene sequence: CDR1 MNHNS, CDR2 SASEGT. This CDR3 is 15 amino acids long. V shed 2 bases and J 4 bases; nucleotides not matched to a gene: 7. The CDR3 sequence is CASSENRGYAETQYF. CDR3 in DNA: TGTGCCAGCAGTGAAAACAGGGGCTACGCAGAGACCCAGTACTTC.

This clonotype was detected a few times. The J gene is TRBJ2-3, the V gene TRBV5-1, with D hard to call. V shed 2 bases and J shed 4 bases, with 8 bases lying between them. Looked up from germline, CDR1 is SGHRS and CDR2 is YFSETQ. The CDR3 spans 13 residues. This chain's CDR3 is CASSLGSADTQYF. CDR3 coding DNA: TGCGCCAGCAGCTTAGGCAGCGCAGATACGCAGTATTTT.

The rearrangement joins TRBV25-1 to TRBJ1-1; 8 bases fit TRBD1. After removal of 8 bases from V and 10 bases from J, the junction contained 6 bases not matched to a gene. The CDR3 covers 11 residues. Germline values: CDR1 MGHDK, CDR2 SYGVNS. The CDR3 nucleotides read TGTGCCAGCCAGGGGGCGCGGGGAGCTTTCTTT. Its protein product is CASQGARGAFF.

The gene calls are TRBV7-2 and TRBJ1-6; weak D call: TRBD1 (5 bases). Germline CDR1 and CDR2: SGHTA and FQGNSA. The CDR3 has 14 amino acids. The V end lost 6 bases, the J end lost 10 bases, and 16 bases lay between the germline ends. Here the CDR3 reads CASRNATGTSPLHF. In DNA form, the CDR3 reads TGTGCCAGCAGAAACGCTACAGGAACCTCACCCCTCCACTTT. Together with reference TRBV7-2 and TRBJ1-6, the CDR3 gives the full variable domain: GAGVSQSPSNKVTEKGKDVELRCDPISGHTALYWYRQSLGQGLEFLIYFQGNSAPDKSGLPSDRFSAERTGGSVSTLTIQRTQQEDSAVYLCASRNATGTSPLHFGNGTRLTVT.

The chain uses TRBV13 and TRBJ2-3; the D gene is possibly TRBD2 (5 bases). The V gene's germline CDR1 is PRHDT and CDR2 FYEKMQ (reference sequence). The CDR3 consists of 15 residues. Between the trimmed V and J ends, which lost 5 bases and 1 base, there was a span of 13 bases. The CDR3 sequence: CASSLPLGGTDTQYF. As DNA, the CDR3 is TGTGCCAGCAGCCTTCCCTTGGGAGGCACAGATACGCAGTATTTT.

This clonotype came up once. The CDR3 reads CASSSTREEQFF. The CDR3 nucleotides read TGTGCCAGCAGCTCGACGCGTGAAGAGCAGTTCTTC. The chain combines TRBV7-6 with TRBJ2-1; D uncertain. The CDR3 contains 12 residues. Germline values: CDR1 SGHVS, CDR2 FNYEAQ. V dropped 4 bases and J dropped 10 bases, with 11 bases sitting between them.

The rearrangement joins TRBV25-1 to TRBJ2-7; tentatively, D is TRBD1 or TRBD2 (5 bases each). Looked up from germline, CDR1 is MGHDK and CDR2 is SYGVNS. V was cut by 2 bases and J by 1 base, with 18 bases left in between. The CDR3 runs 17 residues. CDR3 residues: CASSEKDPGPISYEQYF. The CDR3 coding sequence is TGTGCCAGCAGTGAAAAAGACCCGGGACCGATTTCCTACGAGCAGTACTTC.